The 24 T cell receptor beta chains listed next were all sequenced from one sample in a study of T cells in Graves' hyperthyroidism and ophthalmopathy (dated by TCRdb to about 2019). Libraries were prepared through multiplex PCR. The instrument was an Illumina HiSeq 2000. The TCR beta CDR3 regions were amplified from the RNA transcripts. A first-round RT-PCR of the TCR CDR3 used the HTBI primer set with the Qiagen OneStep RT-PCR kit. Using fastp at Q25 and MiXCR, TCRdb reprocessed the public reads and kept productive beta chains. Entries are consolidated by CDR3 protein sequence, retaining the most common genes and DNA. This sample lists about 500,000 distinct CDR3 sequences; about 16% were detected once. 25% to 30% of the sample is held by the ten biggest clonotypes. The sample consisted of blood. These receptor sequences come from a woman between 25 and 40 years old with Graves' ophthalmopathy.

This clonotype has ten or more counts. V is TRBV7-2 and J is TRBJ2-3; D not resolved. Germline values: CDR1 SGHTA, CDR2 FQGNSA. The ends were cut back, 1 base at V and 2 bases at J, with 10 bases in the middle. The CDR3 has 15 residues. The CDR3 DNA reads as TGTGCCAGCAGCTTAGTGGGCGGACCCACAGATACGCAGTATTTT. Translation: CASSLVGGPTDTQYF.

The V gene is TRBV20-1, the J gene TRBJ1-5; D possibly corresponds to TRBD1 (5 bases). Germline-derived CDR1 and CDR2 are DFQATT and SNEGSKA (reference sequence). The germline V and J ends were trimmed by 1 base and 9 bases, with 13 bases remaining between them. This CDR3 region has 13 residues. CDR3 amino acids: CSARVPGGSPQHF. Written as DNA, the CDR3 is TGCAGTGCTAGAGTGCCCGGGGGATCGCCCCAGCATTTT.

This clonotype was seen only a few times. This sequence joins TRBV7-9 and TRBJ2-2; the match to TRBD2 covers 8 bases. Germline lookup yields CDR1 SEHNR and CDR2 FQNEAQ (reference sequence). J gave up 5 bases and V 10 bases, and 9 bases lay outside the gene matches. CDR3 size: 14 residues. CDR3 residues: CATQAGGGTGELFF. CDR3 DNA sequence: TGTGCCACCCAGGCGGGAGGAGGGACCGGGGAGCTGTTTTTT.

This clonotype was detected ten times or more. The chain links TRBV28 to TRBJ2-5; 11 positions match TRBD2. The germline gives CDR1 MDHEN, CDR2 SYDVKM. The CDR3 loop spans 14 amino acids. The ends lost 10 bases at V and 4 bases at J; junction bases unmatched: 8. The CDR3 protein is CATLRLAGLETQYF. CDR3 DNA: TGTGCCACCTTGCGACTAGCGGGATTAGAGACCCAGTACTTC.

The chain carries TRBV20-1 and TRBJ2-6, with D perhaps matching TRBD1 (6 bases). CDR3 length equals 15 residues. Trimming took 4 bases from V and 4 from J, leaving 14 bases between them. Germline lookup yields CDR1 DFQATT and CDR2 SNEGSKA (reference sequence). DNA for the CDR3: TGCAGTGCTACGCCACAGGGATCCGGGGCCAACGTCCTGACTTTC. It translates to CSATPQGSGANVLTF.

This clonotype has ten or more counts. The chain is built from TRBV20-1 and TRBJ1-2, with a weak D call TRBD1 (5 bases). Between the trimmed V and J ends, which lost 3 bases and 1 base, there was a span of 15 bases. From germline, CDR1 is DFQATT and CDR2 SNEGSKA (reference sequence). This CDR3 has 15 residues. CDR3 protein: CSASDGAEINYGYTF. CDR3 DNA sequence: TGCAGTGCTAGTGACGGGGCCGAGATTAACTATGGCTACACCTTC.

This clonotype was detected ten times or more. This chain joins TRBV2 and TRBJ1-4, with D possibly matching TRBD1 (5 bases). Germline V gives CDR1 SNHLY, CDR2 FYNNEI. The CDR3 sequence is 13 residues long. V lost 3 bases to trimming and J lost 5 bases, with 7 bases between them. CDR3 in amino acids: CASSEGVNEKLFF. The CDR3 DNA sequence: TGTGCCAGCAGTGAGGGGGTAAATGAAAAACTGTTTTTT.

This clonotype was picked up many times. The V call is TRBV12-3 or TRBV12-4, the J call TRBJ1-1, with D perhaps matching TRBD1 (5 bases). This CDR3 is built from 14 residues. V shed 2 bases and J shed 1 base, with 8 bases lying between them. CDR3 sequence (DNA): TGTGCCAGCAGTTTAAACAGGCGGAACACTGAAGCTTTCTTT. This encodes CASSLNRRNTEAFF.

This clonotype was found many times. The genes are TRBV6-2 or TRBV6-3 and TRBJ2-1, with 8 bases lining up with TRBD1. Trimming cost V 0 bases and J 8 bases; bases outside gene matches: 9. CDR3 length: 16 residues. Germline V CDR1 and CDR2: MNHEY, SVGEGT. DNA for the CDR3: TGTGCCAGCAGTTACTCAAGGACAGGGTTGTTAGATGAGCAGTTCTTC. Its protein is CASSYSRTGLLDEQFF.

This clonotype was counted many times. This chain joins TRBV28 and TRBJ1-2; unclear D gene. With 2 bases removed from V and 6 bases from J, the gap between germline ends came to 16 bases. CDR1 and CDR2 (germline): MDHEN, SYDVKM. CDR3 length: 15 residues. CDR3 nucleotide sequence: TGTGCCAGCAGTTTAGGCCTCGGGTCCGGTAATGGCTACACCTTC. Protein sequence: CASSLGLGSGNGYTF.

This clonotype was counted a few times. The V gene is TRBV15, the J gene TRBJ1-1; D gene unclear. Germline V CDR1 and CDR2: LNHNV, YYDKDF (reference sequence). The V end lost 3 bases, the J end lost 0 bases, and 17 bases lay between the germline ends. The length of the CDR3 is 17 residues. This chain's CDR3 is CATSRESITGMNTEAFF. CDR3 nucleotides: TGTGCCACCAGCAGGGAATCCATAACGGGCATGAACACTGAAGCTTTCTTT.

This clonotype was seen at least ten times. The V gene is TRBV20-1, the J gene TRBJ2-1, with 7 positions matching TRBD1. Germline CDR1 DFQATT, CDR2 SNEGSKA (reference sequence). J was trimmed by 7 bases and V by 6 bases; bases with no gene match: 6. The CDR3 length is 12 residues. The CDR3 coding sequence is TGCAGTGCAAACCGGGACAGTAATGAGCAGTTCTTC. This translates into CSANRDSNEQFF.

The rearrangement joins TRBV20-1 to TRBJ1-1; possibly TRBD1 for D (5 bases). The V end lost 0 bases, the J end lost 1 base, and 15 bases lay between the germline ends. This CDR3 contains 16 residues. Germline V gene data show CDR1 as DFQATT and CDR2 as SNEGSKA (reference sequence). CDR3 loop: CSARDIRDVPNTEAFF. The CDR3 DNA reads TGCAGTGCTAGAGACATCAGGGACGTGCCGAACACTGAAGCTTTCTTT.

The chain recombines TRBV12-3 or TRBV12-4 with TRBJ2-7; D possibly matches TRBD1 or TRBD2 (5 bases each). The V and J ends lost 7 bases and 4 bases respectively, with 11 bases between them. There are 12 residues in the CDR3. The CDR3 here is CASTLGEYEQYF. The CDR3 region has the DNA TGTGCCAGCACCTTGGGGGAGTACGAGCAGTACTTC.

This clonotype was observed many times. This chain connects TRBV27 to TRBJ2-1; D is ambiguous. CDR3 length equals 13 residues. Germline V lookup: CDR1 MNHEY, CDR2 SMNVEV (reference sequence). The V and J ends lost 7 bases and 4 bases respectively, with 11 bases between them. CDR3 protein: CASKGQLYNEQFF. The CDR3 nucleotides are TGTGCCAGCAAAGGGCAGTTATACAATGAGCAGTTCTTC.

Ten or more counts support this clonotype. This chain links TRBV5-1 with TRBJ2-7, with 10 bases matching TRBD2. The CDR3 runs 16 residues. CDR1 is SGHRS, CDR2 YFSETQ, per germline. With V trimmed by 4 bases and J by 3 bases, 10 bases remained unmatched. CDR3 bases: TGCGCCAGCAGCCCGGGACTAGCGACTCCCTTCTACGAGCAGTACTTC. Translated: CASSPGLATPFYEQYF.

This clonotype was detected ten times or more. Germline and junction disagree at one end, which may indicate a read error. This sequence joins TRBV30 and TRBJ2-2; D ambiguous. In germline, CDR1 is GTSNPN, CDR2 SVGIG (reference sequence). The CDR3 is 13 residues long. DNA of the CDR3: TGTGCCTGGAGGGCCGCGAAAACCGGGGAGCTGTTTTTT. It specifies CAWRAAKTGELFF.

This clonotype was observed at least ten times. The DNA of the CDR3 is TGTGCCAGCAGCTTACGTCTCGGGGAGCTGTTTTTT. Protein sequence: CASSLRLGELFF. The chain combines TRBV7-2 with TRBJ2-2, with D unresolved. The CDR3 is 12 residues long. Germline values: CDR1 SGHTA, CDR2 FQGNSA. Between the trimmed V and J ends, which lost 2 bases and 7 bases, there was a span of 5 bases.

The V call is TRBV7-2, the J call TRBJ2-7; D may match TRBD1 or TRBD2 (5 bases each). With 6 bases removed from V and 5 bases from J, the gap between germline ends came to 20 bases. This CDR3 is built from 15 residues. Germline CDR1 and CDR2: SGHTA and FQGNSA. This CDR3 is CASSPTGTVVNEQYF. The CDR3 DNA reads as TGTGCCAGCAGTCCGACCGGGACCGTCGTAAACGAGCAGTACTTC.

The chain couples TRBV7-8 to TRBJ2-7; D ambiguous. The CDR3 contains 14 residues. Germline assignment: CDR1 SGHVS and CDR2 FQNEAQ. V lost 1 base, J lost 2 bases, and 9 bases lay in between. Here the CDR3 DNA reads TGTGCCAGCAGCTTAGGGGCAGGCCCCTACGAGCAGTACTTC. As protein: CASSLGAGPYEQYF. Full variable domain (missing parts from reference TRBV7-8 and TRBJ2-7): GAGVSQSPRYKVAKRGQDVALRCDPISGHVSLFWYQQALGQGPEFLTYFQNEAQLDKSGLPSDRFFAERPEGSVSTLKIQRTQQEDSAVYLCASSLGAGPYEQYFGPGTRLTVT.

This clonotype was observed at least ten times. The chain carries TRBV7-8 and TRBJ1-2, with D possibly matching TRBD1 (5 bases). Germline V CDR1 and CDR2: SGHVS, FQNEAQ. The CDR3 extends over 15 amino acids. The V end lost 5 bases, the J end lost 7 bases, and 20 bases lay between the germline ends. In nucleotides, the CDR3 is TGTGCCAGCAGCAGGGTTGGGGGAATAAAAGGTGGCTACACCTTC. Translated, it gives CASSRVGGIKGGYTF.

The V gene is TRBV19, the J gene TRBJ2-2; 7 bases are a match to TRBD2. The CDR3 is 14 amino acids. Germline CDR1 LNHDA, CDR2 SQIVND (reference sequence). The junction had 6 bases not matched to a gene; V was cut back by 4 bases and J by 7 bases. CDR3 coding DNA: TGTGCCAGTAGTAGACGGGAGGAGGACGGGGAGCTGTTTTTT. Encoded protein: CASSRREEDGELFF.

This clonotype came up many times. V usage is TRBV28 and J usage is TRBJ2-1; TRBD2 agrees at 12 bases. CDR1 is MDHEN, CDR2 SYDVKM, per germline. This CDR3 contains 16 residues. The V segment lost 3 bases and the J segment 8 bases; nucleotides outside the gene matches: 8. In DNA form, the CDR3 reads TGTGCCAGCAGTTTCTTCACTAGCGGGAGGTACGATGAGCAGTTCTTC. It yields the protein CASSFFTSGRYDEQFF.

The rearrangement uses TRBV4-1 and TRBJ2-7; D not resolved. The germline V and J ends were trimmed by 4 bases and 3 bases, with 10 bases remaining between them. Germline V gene lookup returns CDR1 MGHRA and CDR2 YSYEKL. This CDR3 has 13 amino acids. For the CDR3, the DNA is TGCGCCAGCAGCCCTCTGGACGGCTACGAGCAGTACTTC. It yields the protein CASSPLDGYEQYF.